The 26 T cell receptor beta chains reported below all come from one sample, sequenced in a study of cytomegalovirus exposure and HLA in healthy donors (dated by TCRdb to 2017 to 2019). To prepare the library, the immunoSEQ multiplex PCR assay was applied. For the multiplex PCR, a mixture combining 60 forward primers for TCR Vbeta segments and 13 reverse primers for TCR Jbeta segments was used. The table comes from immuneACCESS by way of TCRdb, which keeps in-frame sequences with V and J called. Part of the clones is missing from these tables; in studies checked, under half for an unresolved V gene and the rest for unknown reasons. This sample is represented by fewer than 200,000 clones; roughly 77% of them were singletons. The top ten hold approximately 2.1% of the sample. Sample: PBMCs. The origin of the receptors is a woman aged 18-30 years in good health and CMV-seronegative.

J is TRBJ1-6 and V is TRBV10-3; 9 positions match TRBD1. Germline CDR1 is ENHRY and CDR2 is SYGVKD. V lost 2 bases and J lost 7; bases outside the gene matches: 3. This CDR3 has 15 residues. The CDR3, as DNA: TGTGCCATCAGTGAGGCGGACAGGGGAAATTCACCCCTCCACTTT. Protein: CAISEADRGNSPLHF.

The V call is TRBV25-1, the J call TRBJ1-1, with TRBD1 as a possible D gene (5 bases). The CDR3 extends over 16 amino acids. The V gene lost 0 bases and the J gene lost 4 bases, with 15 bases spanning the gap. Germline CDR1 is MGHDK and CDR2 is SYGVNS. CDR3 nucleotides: TGTGCCAGCAGTGAATATGCAGGGAAAGCGGGCACTGAAGCTTTCTTT. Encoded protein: CASSEYAGKAGTEAFF. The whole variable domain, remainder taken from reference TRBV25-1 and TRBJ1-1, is EADIYQTPRYLVIGTGKKITLECSQTMGHDKMYWYQQDPGMELHLIHYSYGVNSTEKGDLSSESTVSRIRTEHFPLTLESARPSHTSQYLCASSEYAGKAGTEAFFGQGTRLTVV.

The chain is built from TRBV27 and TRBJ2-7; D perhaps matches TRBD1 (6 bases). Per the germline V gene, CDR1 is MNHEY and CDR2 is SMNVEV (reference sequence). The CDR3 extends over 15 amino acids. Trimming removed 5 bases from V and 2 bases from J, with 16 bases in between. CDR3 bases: TGTGCCAGCAGTCCCAGATCTTACAGGGCCTACGAGCAGTACTTC. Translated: CASSPRSYRAYEQYF.

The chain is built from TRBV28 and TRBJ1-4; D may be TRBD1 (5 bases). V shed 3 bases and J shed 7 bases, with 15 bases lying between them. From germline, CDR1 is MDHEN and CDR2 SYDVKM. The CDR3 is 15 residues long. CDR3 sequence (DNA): TGTGCCAGCAGTTTCCTAGTCGCAAGGGGTGAAAAACTGTTTTTT. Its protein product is CASSFLVARGEKLFF.

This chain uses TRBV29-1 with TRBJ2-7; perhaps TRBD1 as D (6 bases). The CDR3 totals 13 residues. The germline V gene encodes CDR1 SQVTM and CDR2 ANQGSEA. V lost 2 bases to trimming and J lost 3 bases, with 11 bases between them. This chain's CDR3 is CSVESDRNYEQYF. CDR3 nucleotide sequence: TGCAGCGTTGAATCGGACAGAAACTACGAGCAGTACTTC.

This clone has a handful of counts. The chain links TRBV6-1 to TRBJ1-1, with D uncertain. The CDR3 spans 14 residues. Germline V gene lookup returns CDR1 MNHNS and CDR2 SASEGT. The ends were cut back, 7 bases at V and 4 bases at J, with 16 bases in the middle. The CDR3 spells CASTVEPGSTEAFF. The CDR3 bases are TGTGCCAGCACTGTCGAACCGGGATCCACTGAAGCTTTCTTT.

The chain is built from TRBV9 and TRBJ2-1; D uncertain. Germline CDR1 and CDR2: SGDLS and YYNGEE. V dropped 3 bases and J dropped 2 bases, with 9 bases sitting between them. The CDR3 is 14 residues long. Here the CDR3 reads CASSAGRAYNEQFF. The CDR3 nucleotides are TGTGCCAGCAGCGCCGGTCGGGCCTACAATGAGCAGTTCTTC.

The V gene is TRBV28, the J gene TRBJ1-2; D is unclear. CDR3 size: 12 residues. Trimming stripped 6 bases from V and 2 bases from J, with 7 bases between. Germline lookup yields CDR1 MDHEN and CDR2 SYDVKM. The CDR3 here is CASRVENYGYTF. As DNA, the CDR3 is TGTGCCAGCAGGGTCGAGAACTATGGCTACACCTTC.

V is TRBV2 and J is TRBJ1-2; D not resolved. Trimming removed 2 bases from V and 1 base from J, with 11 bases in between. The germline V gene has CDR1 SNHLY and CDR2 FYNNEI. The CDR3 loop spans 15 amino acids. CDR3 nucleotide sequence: TGTGCCAGCAGTGAATACCAGGCCCATAACTATGGCTACACCTTC. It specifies CASSEYQAHNYGYTF. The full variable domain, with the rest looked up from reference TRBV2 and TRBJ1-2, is EPEVTQTPSHQVTQMGQEVILRCVPISNHLYFYWYRQILGQKVEFLVSFYNNEISEKSEIFDDQFSVERPDGSNFTLKIRSTKLEDSAMYFCASSEYQAHNYGYTFGSGTRLTVV.

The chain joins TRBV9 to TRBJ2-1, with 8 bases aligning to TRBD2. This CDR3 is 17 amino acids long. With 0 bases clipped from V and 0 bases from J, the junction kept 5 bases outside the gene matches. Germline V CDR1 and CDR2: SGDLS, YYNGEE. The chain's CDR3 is CASSVDRGGSSYNEQFF. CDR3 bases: TGTGCCAGCAGCGTAGACCGGGGGGGCTCCTCCTACAATGAGCAGTTCTTC.

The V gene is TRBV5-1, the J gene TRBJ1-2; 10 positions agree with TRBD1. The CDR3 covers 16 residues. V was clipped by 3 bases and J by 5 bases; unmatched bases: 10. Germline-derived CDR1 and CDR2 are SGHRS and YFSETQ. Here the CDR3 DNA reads TGCGCCAGCAGCTCGATACCGGGACAGGGGCCTTATGGCTACACCTTC. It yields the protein CASSSIPGQGPYGYTF.

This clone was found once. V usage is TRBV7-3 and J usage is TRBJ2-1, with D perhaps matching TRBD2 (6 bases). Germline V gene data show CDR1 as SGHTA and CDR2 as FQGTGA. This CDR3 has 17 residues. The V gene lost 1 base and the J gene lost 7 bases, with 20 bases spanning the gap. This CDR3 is CASSLNSGSSFGNEQFF. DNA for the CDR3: TGTGCCAGCAGCTTAAATTCCGGGAGCTCGTTTGGAAATGAGCAGTTCTTC.

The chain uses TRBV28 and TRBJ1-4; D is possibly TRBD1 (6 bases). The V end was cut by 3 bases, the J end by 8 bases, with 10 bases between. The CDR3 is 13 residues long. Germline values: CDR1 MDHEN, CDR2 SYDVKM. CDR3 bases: TGTGCCAGCAGTTTTGGTCAGGGGGAAAAACTGTTTTTT. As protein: CASSFGQGEKLFF.

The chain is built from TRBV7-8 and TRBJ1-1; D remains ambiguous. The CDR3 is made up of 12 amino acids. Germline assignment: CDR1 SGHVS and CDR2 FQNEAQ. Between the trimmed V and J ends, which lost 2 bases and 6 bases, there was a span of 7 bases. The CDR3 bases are TGTGCCAGCAGCTTACCGGGATCTGAAGCTTTCTTT. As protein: CASSLPGSEAFF.

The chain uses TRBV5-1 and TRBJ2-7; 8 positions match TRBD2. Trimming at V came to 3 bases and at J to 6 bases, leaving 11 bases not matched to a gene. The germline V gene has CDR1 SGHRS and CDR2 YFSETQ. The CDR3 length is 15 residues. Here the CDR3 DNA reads TGCGCCAGCAGCTCCGAAGCGGGAGCGTTCGGCGAGCAGTACTTC. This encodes CASSSEAGAFGEQYF.

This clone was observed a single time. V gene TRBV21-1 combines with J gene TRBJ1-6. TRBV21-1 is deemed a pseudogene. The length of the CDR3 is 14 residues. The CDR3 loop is CASSNGVRESPLHF. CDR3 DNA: TGTGCCAGCAGCAATGGGGTTCGGGAGTCACCCCTCCACTTT.

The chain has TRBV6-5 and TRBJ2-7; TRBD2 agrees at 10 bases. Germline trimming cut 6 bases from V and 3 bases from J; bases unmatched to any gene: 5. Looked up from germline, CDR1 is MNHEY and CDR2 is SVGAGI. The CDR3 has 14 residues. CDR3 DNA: TGTGCCAGCAGAAAACCTAGCGGGAGCTACGAGCAGTACTTC. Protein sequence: CASRKPSGSYEQYF.

CDR3 coding DNA: TGCGCCAGCAGCTTGGGCGGGACGGCGGGGGACGAGCAGTACTTC. Translated, it gives CASSLGGTAGDEQYF. This sequence joins TRBV5-1 and TRBJ2-7, with 7 bases lining up with TRBD2. Trimming removed 0 bases from V and 5 bases from J; junction bases left unmatched: 8. The CDR3 covers 15 residues. Germline CDR1 is SGHRS and CDR2 is YFSETQ.

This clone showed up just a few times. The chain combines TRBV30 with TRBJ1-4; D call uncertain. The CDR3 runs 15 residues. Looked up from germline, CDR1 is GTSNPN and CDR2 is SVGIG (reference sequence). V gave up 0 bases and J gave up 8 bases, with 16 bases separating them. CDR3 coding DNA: TGTGCCTGGAGTGTACCGGGGTCGATCCGGGAAAAACTGTTTTTT. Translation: CAWSVPGSIREKLFF.

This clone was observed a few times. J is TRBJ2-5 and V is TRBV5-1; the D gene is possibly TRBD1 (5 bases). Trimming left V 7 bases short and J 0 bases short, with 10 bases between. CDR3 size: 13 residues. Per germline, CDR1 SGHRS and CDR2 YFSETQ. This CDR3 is CASGRGYQETQYF. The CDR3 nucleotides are TGCGCCAGCGGAAGGGGTTACCAAGAGACCCAGTACTTC.

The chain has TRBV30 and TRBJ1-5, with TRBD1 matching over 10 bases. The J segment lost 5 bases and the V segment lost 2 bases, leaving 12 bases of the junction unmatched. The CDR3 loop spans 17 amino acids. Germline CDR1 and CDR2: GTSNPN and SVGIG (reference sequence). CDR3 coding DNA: TGTGCCTGGAGTCCAACAGGAGGGACAGGGGCTTATCAGCCCCAGCATTTT. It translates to CAWSPTGGTGAYQPQHF.

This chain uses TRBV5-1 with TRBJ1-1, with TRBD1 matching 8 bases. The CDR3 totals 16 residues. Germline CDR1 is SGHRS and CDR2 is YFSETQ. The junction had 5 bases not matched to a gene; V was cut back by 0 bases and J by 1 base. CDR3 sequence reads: CASSLEVGTGNTEAFF. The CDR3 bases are TGCGCCAGCAGCTTGGAAGTTGGGACAGGGAACACTGAAGCTTTCTTT. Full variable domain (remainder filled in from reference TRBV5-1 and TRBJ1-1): KAGVTQTPRYLIKTRGQQVTLSCSPISGHRSVSWYQQTPGQGLQFLFEYFSETQRNKGNFPGRFSGRQFSNSRSEMNVSTLELGDSALYLCASSLEVGTGNTEAFFGQGTRLTVV.

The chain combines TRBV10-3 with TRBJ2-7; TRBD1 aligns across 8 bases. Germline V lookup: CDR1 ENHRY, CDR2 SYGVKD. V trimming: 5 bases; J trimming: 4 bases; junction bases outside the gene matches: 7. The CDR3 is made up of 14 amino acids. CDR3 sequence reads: CAISSRTGTYEQYF. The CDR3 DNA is TGTGCCATCAGTAGCCGGACAGGGACGTACGAGCAGTACTTC.

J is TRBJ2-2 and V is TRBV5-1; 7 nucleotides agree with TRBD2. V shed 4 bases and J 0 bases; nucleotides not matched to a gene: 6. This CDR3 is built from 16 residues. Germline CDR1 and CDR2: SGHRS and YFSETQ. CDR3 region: CASSPGGLANTGELFF. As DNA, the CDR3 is TGCGCCAGCAGCCCTGGTGGACTAGCGAACACCGGGGAGCTGTTTTTT.

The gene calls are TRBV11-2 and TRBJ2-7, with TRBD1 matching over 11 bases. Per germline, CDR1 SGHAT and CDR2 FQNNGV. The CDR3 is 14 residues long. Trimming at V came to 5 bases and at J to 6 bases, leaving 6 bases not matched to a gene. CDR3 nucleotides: TGTGCCAGCAGCCTAGGGACAGGGGGTTTCGAGCAGTACTTC. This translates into CASSLGTGGFEQYF.

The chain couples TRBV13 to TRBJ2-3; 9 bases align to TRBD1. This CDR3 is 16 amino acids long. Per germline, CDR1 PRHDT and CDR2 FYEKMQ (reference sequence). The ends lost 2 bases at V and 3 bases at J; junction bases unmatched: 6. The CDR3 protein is CASSLSSGTGTDTQYF. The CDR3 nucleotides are TGTGCCAGCAGCTTATCCTCTGGGACAGGGACAGATACGCAGTATTTT.